These T cell receptor beta chains were read from a single sample in a study of T cell responses to AZD1222 COVID-19 vaccine. Sequencing was performed with immunoSEQ multiplex PCR; in TCRdb, only in-frame clones are kept and a portion is missing. The sample contains about 140,000 clones, 80% to 90% of which appear only once. Source: peripheral blood, taken on day 0 of AZD1222 vaccination. The source is an adult in good health. CDR3s include the opening cysteine and the closing phenylalanine or tryptophan. The D gene is left open where the match is weak. Clone size is not always given. Where it is, it says once, few, many or a class for expanded clones.

clone_size d_call j_call v_call cdr3_aa cdr3_nt
NA NA TRBJ1-1 TRBV14 CASSQSSFEAFF TGTGCCAGCAGCCAATCTTCTTTTGAAGCTTTCTTT
NA NA TRBJ1-5 TRBV27 CASSLETNQPQHF TGTGCCAGCAGCCTAGAAACCAATCAGCCCCAGCATTTT
NA NA TRBJ1-5 TRBV27 CASSPPLEYQPQHF TGTGCCAGCAGTCCGCCGTTGGAATATCAGCCCCAGCATTTT
NA NA TRBJ1-1 TRBV28 CASSSRRAEAFF TGTGCCAGCAGTTCTAGAAGGGCTGAAGCTTTCTTT
NA NA TRBJ2-4 TRBV28 CASSSPPQGQHIQYF TGTGCCAGCAGTTCCCCCCCACAGGGACAACACATTCAGTACTTC
NA NA TRBJ2-5 TRBV7-2 CASSLAVGGSAKTQYF TGTGCCAGCAGCTTAGCAGTCGGGGGCAGTGCGAAGACCCAGTACTTC
NA NA TRBJ2-2 TRBV6-5 CASIFRASKELFF TGTGCCAGCATTTTCCGAGCCTCGAAGGAGCTGTTTTTT
NA NA TRBJ2-3 TRBV5-1 CASSLGLTGLDTQYF TGCGCCAGCAGCTTGGGACTAACAGGGTTAGATACGCAGTATTTT
NA NA TRBJ2-7 TRBV2 CASTDFGEQYF TGTGCCAGCACGGACTTCGGCGAGCAGTACTTC
NA TRBD1 TRBJ1-6 TRBV6-5 CASSYSTGGGNSPLHF TGTGCCAGCAGTTACTCGACAGGGGGTGGGAATTCACCCCTCCACTTT
NA NA TRBJ1-2 TRBV5-1 CASSLGDGLYGYTF TGCGCCAGCAGCTTGGGGGACGGACTCTATGGCTACACCTTC
few TRBD1 TRBJ1-2 TRBV7-9 CASSVGTGNYGYTF TGTGCCAGCAGCGTCGGGACAGGGAACTATGGCTACACCTTC
NA NA TRBJ2-7 TRBV19 CASSGRGLPYEQYF TGTGCCAGTAGTGGGCGTGGGTTGCCCTACGAGCAGTACTTC
NA TRBD2 TRBJ2-1 TRBV6-5 CASTVSGRDYNEQFF TGTGCCAGCACTGTTAGCGGGAGGGATTACAATGAGCAGTTCTTC
NA NA TRBJ2-2 TRBV30 CAWSVPGELFF TGTGCCTGGAGTGTACCCGGGGAGCTGTTTTTT
NA NA TRBJ1-6 TRBV5-1 CASSGQDNSPLHF TGCGCCAGCAGTGGACAAGATAATTCACCCCTCCACTTT
NA NA TRBJ2-7 TRBV5-6 CASSLGTQGRLLEQYF TGTGCCAGCAGCTTGGGGACTCAGGGAAGACTTCTCGAGCAGTACTTC
NA NA TRBJ1-4 TRBV11-2 CASSLRGNEKLFF TGTGCCAGCAGCTTAAGGGGGAATGAAAAACTGTTTTTT
NA TRBD2 TRBJ2-1 TRBV5-4 CASSRWGGGNNEQFF TGTGCCAGCAGCCGGTGGGGCGGGGGTAACAATGAGCAGTTCTTC
once TRBD2 TRBJ2-1 TRBV10-3 CAISGTSGEIANEQFF TGTGCCATCAGTGGGACTAGCGGCGAAATCGCCAATGAGCAGTTCTTC
NA NA TRBJ2-7 TRBV27 CASSVTLLSTYEQYF TGTGCCAGCAGTGTCACTCTACTATCTACCTACGAGCAGTACTTC
NA NA TRBJ1-2 TRBV2 CASLYYRDAGYTF TGTGCCAGCCTCTATTACAGGGATGCTGGCTACACCTTC
once NA TRBJ2-3 TRBV5-1 CASSLQGDTDTQYF TGCGCCAGCAGCTTACAGGGAGACACAGATACGCAGTATTTT
NA NA TRBJ1-2 TRBV11-2 CASRSGTKYGYTF TGTGCCAGCAGGTCCGGGACGAAGTATGGCTACACCTTC
NA TRBD2 TRBJ2-1 TRBV6-6 CASSSPSGGNYNEQFF TGTGCCAGCAGTTCGCCTAGCGGGGGGAATTACAATGAGCAGTTCTTC
NA NA TRBJ2-2 TRBV24-1 CATSGAGPYTGELFF TGTGCCACCAGTGGAGCCGGACCCTACACCGGGGAGCTGTTTTTT
NA NA TRBJ2-1 TRBV9 CASSFPGQYNEQFF TGTGCCAGCAGCTTCCCCGGACAGTACAATGAGCAGTTCTTC